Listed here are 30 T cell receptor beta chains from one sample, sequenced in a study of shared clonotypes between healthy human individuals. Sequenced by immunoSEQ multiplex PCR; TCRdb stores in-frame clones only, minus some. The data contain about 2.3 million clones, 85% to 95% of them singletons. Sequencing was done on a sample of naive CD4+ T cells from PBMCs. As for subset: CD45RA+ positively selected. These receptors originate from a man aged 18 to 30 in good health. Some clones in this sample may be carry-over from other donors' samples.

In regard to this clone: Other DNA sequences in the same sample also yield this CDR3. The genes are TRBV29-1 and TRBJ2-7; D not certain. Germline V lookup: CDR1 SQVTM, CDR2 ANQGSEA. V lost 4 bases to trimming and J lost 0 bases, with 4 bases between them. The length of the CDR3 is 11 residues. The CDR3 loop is CSVAGSYEQYF. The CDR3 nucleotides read TGCAGCGTTGCAGGCTCCTACGAGCAGTACTTC.

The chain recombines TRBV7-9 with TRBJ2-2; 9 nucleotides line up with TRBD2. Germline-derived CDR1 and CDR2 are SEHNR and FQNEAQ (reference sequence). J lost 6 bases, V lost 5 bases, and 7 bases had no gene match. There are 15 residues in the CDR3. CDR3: CASSPTGTSSGELFF. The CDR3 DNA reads TGTGCCAGCAGCCCTACCGGGACTAGCTCCGGGGAGCTGTTTTTT.

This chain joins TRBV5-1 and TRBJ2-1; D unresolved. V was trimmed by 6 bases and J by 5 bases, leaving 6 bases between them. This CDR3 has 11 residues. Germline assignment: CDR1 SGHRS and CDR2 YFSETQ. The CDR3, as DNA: TGCGCCAGCATGAGAGACAATGAGCAGTTCTTC. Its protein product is CASMRDNEQFF.

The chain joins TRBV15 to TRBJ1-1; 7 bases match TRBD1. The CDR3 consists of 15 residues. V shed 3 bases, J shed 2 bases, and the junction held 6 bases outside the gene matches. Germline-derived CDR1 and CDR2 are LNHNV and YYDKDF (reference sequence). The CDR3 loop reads CATSSRQGVNTEAFF. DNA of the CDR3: TGTGCCACCAGCAGCCGACAGGGAGTCAACACTGAAGCTTTCTTT.

The DNA of the CDR3 is TGCAGTGCTAGTTCGCCCGGGACCCAGTACTTC. Translating it yields CSASSPGTQYF. The chain uses TRBV20-1 and TRBJ2-5, with no clear D. CDR3 length: 11 amino acids. CDR1 and CDR2 (germline): DFQATT, SNEGSKA (reference sequence). The V end lost 3 bases, the J end lost 7 bases, and 9 bases lay between the germline ends.

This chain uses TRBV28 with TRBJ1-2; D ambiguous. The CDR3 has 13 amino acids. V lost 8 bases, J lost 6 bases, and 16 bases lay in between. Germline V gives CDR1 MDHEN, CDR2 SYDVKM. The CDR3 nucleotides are TGTGCCAGCCAAGAGGGTGGGGAAGATGGCTACACCTTC. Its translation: CASQEGGEDGYTF.

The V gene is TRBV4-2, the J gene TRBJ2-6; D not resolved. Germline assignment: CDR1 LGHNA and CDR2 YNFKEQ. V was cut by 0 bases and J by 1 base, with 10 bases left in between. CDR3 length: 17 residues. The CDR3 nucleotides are TGTGCCAGCAGCCAAGATTTGTTGGGATCTGGGGCCAACGTCCTGACTTTC. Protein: CASSQDLLGSGANVLTF.

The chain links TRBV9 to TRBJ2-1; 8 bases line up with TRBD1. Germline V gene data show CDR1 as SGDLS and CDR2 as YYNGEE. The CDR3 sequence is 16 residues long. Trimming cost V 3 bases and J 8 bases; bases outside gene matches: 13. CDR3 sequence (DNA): TGTGCCAGCAGCGCAACCGCAGGGACAGGAATACATGAGCAGTTCTTC. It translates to CASSATAGTGIHEQFF.

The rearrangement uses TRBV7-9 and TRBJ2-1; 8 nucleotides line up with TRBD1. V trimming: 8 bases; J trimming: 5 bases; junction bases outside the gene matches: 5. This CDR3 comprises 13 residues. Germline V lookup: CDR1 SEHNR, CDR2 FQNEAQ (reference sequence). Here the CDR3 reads CASHRGMNNEQFF. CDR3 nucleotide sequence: TGTGCCAGCCACAGGGGGATGAACAATGAGCAGTTCTTC.

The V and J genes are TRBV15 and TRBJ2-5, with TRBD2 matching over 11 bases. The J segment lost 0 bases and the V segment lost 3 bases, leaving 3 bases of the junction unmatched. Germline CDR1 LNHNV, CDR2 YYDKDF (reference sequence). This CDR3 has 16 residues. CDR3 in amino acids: CATSRGTSGNQETQYF. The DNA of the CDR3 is TGTGCCACCAGCAGGGGGACTAGCGGCAACCAAGAGACCCAGTACTTC.

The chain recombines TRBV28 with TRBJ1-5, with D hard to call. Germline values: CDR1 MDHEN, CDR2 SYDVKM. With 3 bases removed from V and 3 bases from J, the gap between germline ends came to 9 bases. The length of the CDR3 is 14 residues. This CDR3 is CASSLSGFNQPQHF. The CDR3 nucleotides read TGTGCCAGCAGTTTGTCCGGCTTCAATCAGCCCCAGCATTTT.

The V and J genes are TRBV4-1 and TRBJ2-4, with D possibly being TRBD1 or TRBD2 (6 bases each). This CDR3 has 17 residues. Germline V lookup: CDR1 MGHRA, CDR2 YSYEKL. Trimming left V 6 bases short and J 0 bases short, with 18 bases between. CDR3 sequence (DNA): TGCGCCAGCAGAGAAGGGGGGCAGCCTCTAGCCAAAAACATTCAGTACTTC. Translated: CASREGGQPLAKNIQYF.

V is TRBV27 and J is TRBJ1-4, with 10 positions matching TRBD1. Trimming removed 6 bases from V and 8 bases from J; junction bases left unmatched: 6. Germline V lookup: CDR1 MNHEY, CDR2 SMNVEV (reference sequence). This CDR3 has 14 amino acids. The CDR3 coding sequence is TGTGCCAGCAGGAAGGGACAGGGGAACGAAAAACTGTTTTTT. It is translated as CASRKGQGNEKLFF. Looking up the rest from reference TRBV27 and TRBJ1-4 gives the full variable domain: EAQVTQNPRYLITVTGKKLTVTCSQNMNHEYMSWYRQDPGLGLRQIYYSMNVEVTDKGDVPEGYKVSRKEKRNFPLILESPSPNQTSLYFCASRKGQGNEKLFFGSGTQLSVL.

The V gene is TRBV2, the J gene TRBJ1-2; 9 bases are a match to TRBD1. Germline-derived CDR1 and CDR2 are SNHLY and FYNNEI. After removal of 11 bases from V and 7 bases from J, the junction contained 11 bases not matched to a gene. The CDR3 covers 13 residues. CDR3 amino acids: CAGLRDRVRGYTF. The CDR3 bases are TGTGCCGGATTACGGGACAGGGTCCGTGGCTACACCTTC.

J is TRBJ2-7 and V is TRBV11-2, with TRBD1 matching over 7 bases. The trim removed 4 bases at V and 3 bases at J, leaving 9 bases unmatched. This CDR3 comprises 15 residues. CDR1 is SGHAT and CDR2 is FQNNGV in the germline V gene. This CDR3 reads CASSSTGTEYYEQYF. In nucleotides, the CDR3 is TGTGCCAGCAGCTCGACCGGGACAGAATACTACGAGCAGTACTTC.

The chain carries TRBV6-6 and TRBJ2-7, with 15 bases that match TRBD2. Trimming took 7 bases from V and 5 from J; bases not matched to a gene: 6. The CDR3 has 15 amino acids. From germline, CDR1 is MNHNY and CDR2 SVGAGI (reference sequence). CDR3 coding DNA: TGTGCCAGCACTACGGGACTAGCGGGAGGAAACGAGCAGTACTTC. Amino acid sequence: CASTTGLAGGNEQYF.

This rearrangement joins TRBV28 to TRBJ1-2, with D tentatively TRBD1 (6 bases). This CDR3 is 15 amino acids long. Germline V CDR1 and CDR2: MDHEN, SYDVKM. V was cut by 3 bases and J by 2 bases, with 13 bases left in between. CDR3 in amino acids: CASSFRGGSNYGYTF. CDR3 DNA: TGTGCCAGCAGTTTTAGAGGGGGGAGCAACTATGGCTACACCTTC.

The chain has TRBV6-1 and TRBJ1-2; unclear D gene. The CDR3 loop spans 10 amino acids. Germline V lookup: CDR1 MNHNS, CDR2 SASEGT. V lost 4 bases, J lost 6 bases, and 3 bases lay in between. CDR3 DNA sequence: TGTGCCAGCAGTGTCCATGGCTACACCTTC. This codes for CASSVHGYTF.

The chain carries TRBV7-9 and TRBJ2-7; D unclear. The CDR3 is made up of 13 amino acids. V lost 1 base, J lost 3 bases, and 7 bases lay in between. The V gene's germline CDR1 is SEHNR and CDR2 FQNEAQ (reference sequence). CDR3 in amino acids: CASSLGHDYEQYF. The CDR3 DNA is TGTGCCAGCAGCTTAGGACACGACTACGAGCAGTACTTC.

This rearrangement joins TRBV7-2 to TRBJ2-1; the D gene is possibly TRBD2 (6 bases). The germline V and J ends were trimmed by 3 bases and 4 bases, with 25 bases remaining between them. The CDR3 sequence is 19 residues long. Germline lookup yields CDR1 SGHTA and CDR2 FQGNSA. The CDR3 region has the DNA TGTGCCAGCAGCTTTGTGGTTCGAGGGAGGCCCAATAAATACAATGAGCAGTTCTTC. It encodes CASSFVVRGRPNKYNEQFF.

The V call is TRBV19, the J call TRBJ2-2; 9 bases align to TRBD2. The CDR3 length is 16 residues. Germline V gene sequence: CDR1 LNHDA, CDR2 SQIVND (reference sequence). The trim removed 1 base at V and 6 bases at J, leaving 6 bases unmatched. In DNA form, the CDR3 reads TGTGCCAGTAGTATAGTCCTAGCGGGAAATTCCGGGGAGCTGTTTTTT. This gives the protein CASSIVLAGNSGELFF. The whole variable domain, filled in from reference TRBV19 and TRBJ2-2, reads DGGITQSPKYLFRKEGQNVTLSCEQNLNHDAMYWYRQDPGQGLRLIYYSQIVNDFQKGDIAEGYSVSREKKESFPLTVTSAQKNPTAFYLCASSIVLAGNSGELFFGEGSRLTVL.

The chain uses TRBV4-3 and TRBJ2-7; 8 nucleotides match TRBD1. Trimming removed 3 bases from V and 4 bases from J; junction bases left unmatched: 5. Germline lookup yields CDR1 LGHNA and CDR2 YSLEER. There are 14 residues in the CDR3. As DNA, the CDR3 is TGCGCCAGCAGCCACGGACAGGGAGGATACGAGCAGTACTTC. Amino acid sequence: CASSHGQGGYEQYF.

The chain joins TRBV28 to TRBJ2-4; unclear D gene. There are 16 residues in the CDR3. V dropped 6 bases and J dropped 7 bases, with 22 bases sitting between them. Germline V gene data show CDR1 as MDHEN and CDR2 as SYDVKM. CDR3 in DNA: TGTGCCAGCAGCCCCACATGGCGCCAATTAGGGAACATTCAGTACTTC. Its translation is CASSPTWRQLGNIQYF.

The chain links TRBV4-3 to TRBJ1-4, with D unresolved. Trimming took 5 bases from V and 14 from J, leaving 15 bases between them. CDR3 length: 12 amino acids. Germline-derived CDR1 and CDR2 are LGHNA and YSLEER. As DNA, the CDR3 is TGCGCCAGCAGCAAGGAGGCAAGCGGGCTGTTTTTT. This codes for CASSKEASGLFF.

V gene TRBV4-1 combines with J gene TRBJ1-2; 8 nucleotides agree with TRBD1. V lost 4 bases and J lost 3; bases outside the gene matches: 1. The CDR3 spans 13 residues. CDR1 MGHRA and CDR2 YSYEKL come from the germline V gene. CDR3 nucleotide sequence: TGCGCCAGCAGCCTACAGGGGGACTATGGCTACACCTTC. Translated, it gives CASSLQGDYGYTF.

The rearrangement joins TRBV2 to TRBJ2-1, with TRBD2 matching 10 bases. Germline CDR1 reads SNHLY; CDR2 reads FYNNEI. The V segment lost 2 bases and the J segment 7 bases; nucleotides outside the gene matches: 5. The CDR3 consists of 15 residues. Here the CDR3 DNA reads TGTGCCAGCAGTGAATCGCTAGCGGGAGTAAATGAGCAGTTCTTC. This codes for CASSESLAGVNEQFF.

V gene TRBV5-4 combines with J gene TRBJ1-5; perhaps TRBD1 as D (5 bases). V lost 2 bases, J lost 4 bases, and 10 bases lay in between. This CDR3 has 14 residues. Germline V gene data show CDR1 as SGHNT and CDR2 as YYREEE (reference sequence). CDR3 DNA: TGTGCCAGCAGCTTCCAGGGTAGAAATCAGCCCCAGCATTTT. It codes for CASSFQGRNQPQHF.

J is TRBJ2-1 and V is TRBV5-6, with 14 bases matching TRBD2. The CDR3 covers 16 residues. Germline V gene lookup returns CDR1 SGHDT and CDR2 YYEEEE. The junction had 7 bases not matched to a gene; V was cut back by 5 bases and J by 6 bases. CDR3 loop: CASRQTSGRAFNEQFF. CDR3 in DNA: TGTGCCAGCAGGCAGACTAGCGGGAGGGCATTCAATGAGCAGTTCTTC.

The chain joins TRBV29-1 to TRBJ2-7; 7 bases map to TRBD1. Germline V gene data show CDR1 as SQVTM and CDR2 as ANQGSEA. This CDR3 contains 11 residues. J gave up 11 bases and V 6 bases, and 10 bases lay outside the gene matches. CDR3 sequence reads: CSVGIQGKEYF. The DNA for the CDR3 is TGCAGCGTCGGAATACAGGGGAAGGAGTACTTC.

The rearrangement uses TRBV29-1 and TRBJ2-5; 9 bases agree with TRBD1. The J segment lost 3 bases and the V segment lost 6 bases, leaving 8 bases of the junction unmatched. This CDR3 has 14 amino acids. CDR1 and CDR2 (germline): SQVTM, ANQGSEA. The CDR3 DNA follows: TGCAGCGTGCAACCCGGACAGGGGAAAGAGACCCAGTACTTC. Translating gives CSVQPGQGKETQYF.